This entry lists 5 T cell receptor beta chains sequenced from one sample in a study of post-analysis software for immune sequencing data. Study-wide results and caveats: In patients, TRBV5-6, TRBV5-1 and TRBV20-1 belonged to about five TRBV segments found more frequently than in controls.

The antigens these receptors bind are not known. Researchers reported that TCR beta cDNA libraries carried unique molecular identifiers. MiXCR, applied by TCRdb to the PCR reads, yields one record per CDR3 protein. The sample has roughly 400,000 distinct CDR3 sequences; about 39% are singletons. Sequencing was done on a sample of blood. All receptors derive from a girl aged 2-10 years with multiple sclerosis.

V gene TRBV3-1 combines with J gene TRBJ2-5; a possible D gene is TRBD2 (5 bases). Germline values: CDR1 LGHDT, CDR2 YNNKEL (reference sequence). The ends were cut back, 4 bases at V and 5 bases at J, with 11 bases in the middle. This CDR3 region has 13 residues. CDR3 sequence: CASSPRGGETQYF. The CDR3 region has the DNA TGTGCCAGCAGCCCCAGAGGCGGGGAGACCCAGTACTTC.

The CDR3 reads CASSLAAGQNYEQYF. CDR3 sequence (DNA): TGCGCCAGCAGCTTGGCGGCAGGGCAGAACTACGAGCAGTACTTC. The rearrangement joins TRBV5-1 to TRBJ2-5; maybe TRBD1 (5 bases). The tail of the sequence fits TRBJ2-7 better, so the J call may be wrong. This CDR3 comprises 15 residues. Germline V gene lookup returns CDR1 SGHRS and CDR2 YFSETQ.

This clonotype showed up just a few times. This sequence joins TRBV7-9 and TRBJ1-1; D might be TRBD1 (6 bases). Trimming cost V 2 bases and J 3 bases, with 28 bases left between them. Germline lookup yields CDR1 SEHNR and CDR2 FQNEAQ (reference sequence). The CDR3 runs to 20 residues. CDR3: CASSLSLGGRLFPADTEAFF. As DNA, the CDR3 is TGTGCCAGCAGCTTAAGTTTAGGGGGTCGGTTGTTCCCAGCGGACACTGAAGCTTTCTTT.

This chain joins TRBV2 and TRBJ1-1; D perhaps matches TRBD1 (5 bases). Trimming took 10 bases from V and 0 from J, leaving 12 bases between them. The CDR3 extends over 13 amino acids. Germline assignment: CDR1 SNHLY and CDR2 FYNNEI. The CDR3 reads CATKGALNTEAFF. DNA of the CDR3: TGTGCCACCAAAGGGGCTCTGAACACTGAAGCTTTCTTT.

This sequence joins TRBV29-1 and TRBJ2-1; D not certain. The CDR3 totals 13 residues. Trimming pared 8 bases from V and 4 bases from J, leaving 15 bases between. Germline V CDR1 and CDR2: SQVTM, ANQGSEA. The CDR3 here is CSCPGRVYNEQFF. For the CDR3, the DNA is TGCAGCTGCCCTGGTCGGGTATACAATGAGCAGTTCTTC.